At least ten counts were recorded for the clone carrying this T cell receptor beta chain. This entry belongs to a study of T cells in Graves' hyperthyroidism and ophthalmopathy. Extraction of PBMCs used 8 to 10 ml of fresh peripheral blood. From RNA transcripts, TCR beta CDR3 regions were amplified. The HTBI primer set was used in a first-round RT-PCR of the TCR CDR3. TCRdb ran MiXCR on the multiplex PCR reads and lists one entry per CDR3 protein. The sample carries around 290,000 distinct CDR3 sequences, about a sixth recorded once. The V end lost 2 bases, the J end lost 9 bases, and 16 bases lay between the germline ends. Germline V gene lookup returns CDR1 LGHDT and CDR2 YNNKEL (reference sequence). The CDR3 is made up of 14 amino acids.

The V gene is TRBV3-1, the J gene TRBJ1-1, with D possibly matching TRBD1 (6 bases). Specimen: blood. This receptor was taken from an older woman with Graves' ophthalmopathy. CDR3 amino acids: CASSQKTDSFQAFF. CDR3 sequence (DNA): TGTGCCAGCAGCCAAAAAACGGACAGTTTTCAAGCTTTCTTT. The full variable domain, completed using reference TRBV3-1 and TRBJ1-1, is DTAVSQTPKYLVTQMGNDKSIKCEQNLGHDTMYWYKQDSKKFLKIMFSYNNKELIINETVPNRFSPKSPDKAHLNLHINSLELGDSAVYFCASSQKTDSFQAFFGQGTRLTVV.